Each of the 13 T cell receptor beta chains below was sequenced from the same sample in a study of blood T cell repertoires in COVID-19. Data came from immunoSEQ multiplex PCR; TCRdb stores just in-frame clones and leaves some out. The sample carries about 200,000 clones, roughly 88% recorded once. Sequencing was done on a sample of peripheral blood. These TCRs come from a man in his forties with acute or convalescent COVID-19.

This clone was seen only a few times. The genes are TRBV7-3 and TRBJ2-2, with D maybe TRBD1 (5 bases). The CDR3 is made up of 17 amino acids. Per germline, CDR1 SGHTA and CDR2 FQGTGA. V was pared by 2 bases and J by 1 base, with 14 bases between. As DNA, the CDR3 is TGTGCCAGCAGCTTACAGGGAAGTACTCTGAACACCGGGGAGCTGTTTTTT. Its protein product is CASSLQGSTLNTGELFF.

The V and J genes are TRBV7-9 and TRBJ2-2; D possibly corresponds to TRBD2 (6 bases). This CDR3 region has 13 residues. The germline CDR1 and CDR2 sequences are SEHNR and FQNEAQ (reference sequence). Trimming shortened V by 4 bases and J by 6 bases, and 9 bases separated the two germline ends. The CDR3 is CASSSREAGELFF. DNA for the CDR3: TGTGCCAGCAGCTCGAGGGAGGCCGGGGAGCTGTTTTTT.

CDR3 sequence reads: CASSIGGTDNQPQHF. In DNA, the CDR3 is TGCGCCAGCAGCATTGGCGGGACAGATAATCAGCCCCAGCATTTT. The chain has TRBV5-1 and TRBJ1-5; TRBD1 agrees at 7 bases. The CDR3 is 15 residues long. CDR1 and CDR2 (germline): SGHRS, YFSETQ. V dropped 4 bases and J dropped 4; count of bases not matched to a gene: 8. Filled out from reference TRBV5-1 and TRBJ1-5, the complete variable domain reads KAGVTQTPRYLIKTRGQQVTLSCSPISGHRSVSWYQQTPGQGLQFLFEYFSETQRNKGNFPGRFSGRQFSNSRSEMNVSTLELGDSALYLCASSIGGTDNQPQHFGDGTRLSIL.

This clone has a single count. The chain is built from TRBV4-2 and TRBJ1-3; D not certain. V lost 1 base and J 0 bases, leaving 7 bases between the germline ends. The germline V gene encodes CDR1 LGHNA and CDR2 YNFKEQ. There are 15 residues in the CDR3. CDR3 nucleotides: TGTGCCAGCAGCCAAGCACAGAGCTCTGGAAACACCATATATTTT. Protein: CASSQAQSSGNTIYF.

The chain has TRBV12-5 and TRBJ2-1; TRBD2 agrees at 12 bases. Germline trimming cut 6 bases from V and 4 bases from J; bases unmatched to any gene: 4. Germline-derived CDR1 and CDR2 are LGHNT and FRNRAP. The CDR3 spans 15 residues. The CDR3 here is CASGPGLAGYNEQFF. The CDR3 DNA is TGTGCTAGTGGCCCAGGACTAGCGGGATACAATGAGCAGTTCTTC.

The sample holds one count of this clone. The genes are TRBV27 and TRBJ2-2, with a possible D match to TRBD1 (6 bases). Germline V gives CDR1 MNHEY, CDR2 SMNVEV (reference sequence). CDR3 length: 16 amino acids. V lost 3 bases, J lost 5 bases, and 16 bases lay in between. This CDR3 is CASSFFGAGATGELFF. The CDR3 DNA reads TGTGCCAGCAGTTTTTTTGGGGCAGGGGCGACCGGGGAGCTGTTTTTT.

The chain joins TRBV5-1 to TRBJ2-3; 9 positions match TRBD2. Germline CDR1 reads SGHRS; CDR2 reads YFSETQ. There are 17 residues in the CDR3. Trimming cost V 0 bases and J 3 bases; bases outside gene matches: 8. This CDR3 reads CASSLGSSGVGTDTQYF. Here the CDR3 DNA reads TGCGCCAGCAGCTTGGGCTCTAGCGGGGTAGGGACAGATACGCAGTATTTT.

The V call is TRBV6-5, the J call TRBJ2-5, with 10 bases lining up with TRBD1. CDR3 length equals 16 residues. With 2 bases clipped from V and 1 base from J, the junction kept 4 bases outside the gene matches. Per germline, CDR1 MNHEY and CDR2 SVGAGI. CDR3: CASSYGDRGVQETQYF. Here the CDR3 DNA reads TGTGCCAGCAGTTACGGGGACAGGGGTGTCCAAGAGACCCAGTACTTC.

The chain is built from TRBV5-6 and TRBJ1-5; D possibly corresponds to TRBD1 (5 bases). This CDR3 contains 15 residues. Per germline, CDR1 SGHDT and CDR2 YYEEEE. Trimming removed 1 base at V and 5 bases at J, with 13 bases between. The CDR3 nucleotides read TGTGCCAGCAGCTTGTACCAGGGTGGGCATCAGCCCCAGCATTTT. Its protein product is CASSLYQGGHQPQHF.

The chain carries TRBV6-5 and TRBJ2-7, with TRBD2 as a possible D gene (5 bases). This CDR3 is 15 amino acids long. Trimming took 0 bases from V and 0 from J, leaving 9 bases between them. Germline values: CDR1 MNHEY, CDR2 SVGAGI. CDR3 DNA: TGTGCCAGCAGTTACTCGGAGGTTACCTCCTACGAGCAGTACTTC. Translating gives CASSYSEVTSYEQYF.

About this clone: One junction end does not reproduce the germline sequence, and a read error may be involved. The chain carries TRBV19 and TRBJ1-1; D unclear. The CDR3 has 14 amino acids. Germline V lookup: CDR1 LNHDA, CDR2 SQIVND (reference sequence). The CDR3 DNA reads as TGTGCCAGTAGTATAGCTGGGCAGAACCCTGAAGCTTTCTTT. Its protein is CASSIAGQNPEAFF.

The rearrangement links TRBV30 to TRBJ2-1; 11 positions agree with TRBD2. CDR1 and CDR2 (germline): GTSNPN, SVGIG (reference sequence). V gave up 3 bases and J gave up 6 bases; unmatched junction bases: 4. The CDR3 has 14 amino acids. The CDR3 protein is CAWSRLAGSNEQFF. The CDR3 DNA sequence: TGTGCCTGGAGCCGACTAGCGGGATCCAATGAGCAGTTCTTC.

In the case of this clone: Other DNA sequences in the sample encode the same CDR3. The chain has TRBV30 and TRBJ1-2, with D hard to call. Germline V lookup: CDR1 GTSNPN, CDR2 SVGIG (reference sequence). There are 14 residues in the CDR3. V was trimmed by 3 bases and J by 0 bases, leaving 11 bases between them. The CDR3 nucleotides read TGTGCCTGGAGCCCCTCAGAAGCTAACTATGGCTACACCTTC. Translation gives CAWSPSEANYGYTF.